This TCR beta chain was profiled in a study of OX40 agonist ivuxolimab in advanced cancers. Turning to the study itself: Ivuxolimab, an antibody acting as an agonist of OX40 (CD134), was used to treat patients. Earlier treatment with anti-PD-1, anti-PD-L1 or anti-CTLA-4 was permitted, and around 36% had received some.

Overall study findings and caveats: Averaging showed that CD8+ T cells had more expanded clones than CD4+ did. CD4+ and CD8+ T cells in blood underwent clonal expansion by week 6 at 0.1 to 3.0 mg/kg.

V lost 2 bases and J lost 7, with 11 bases in between. CDR1 is SEHNR, CDR2 FQNEAQ, per germline (reference sequence). CDR3 length: 14 amino acids. Of note for this clone: What it binds is unknown.

Method: immunoSEQ multiplex PCR; TCRdb's copy keeps in-frame clones and lacks some. The data show some 50,000 clones, with 70% to 85% seen just once and roughly 2.6% held by the top ten. The receptor's source is an adult with an advanced solid tumor such as melanoma, head and neck, liver or kidney cancer. Sequenced material: CD4+ or CD8+ T cells sorted from blood, taken in a trial of the OX40 agonist ivuxolimab. The rearrangement joins TRBV7-9 to TRBJ1-4; no definite D call. This CDR3 is CASSLWARSEKLFF. Written as DNA, the CDR3 is TGTGCCAGCAGCTTATGGGCACGTAGTGAAAAACTGTTTTTT.